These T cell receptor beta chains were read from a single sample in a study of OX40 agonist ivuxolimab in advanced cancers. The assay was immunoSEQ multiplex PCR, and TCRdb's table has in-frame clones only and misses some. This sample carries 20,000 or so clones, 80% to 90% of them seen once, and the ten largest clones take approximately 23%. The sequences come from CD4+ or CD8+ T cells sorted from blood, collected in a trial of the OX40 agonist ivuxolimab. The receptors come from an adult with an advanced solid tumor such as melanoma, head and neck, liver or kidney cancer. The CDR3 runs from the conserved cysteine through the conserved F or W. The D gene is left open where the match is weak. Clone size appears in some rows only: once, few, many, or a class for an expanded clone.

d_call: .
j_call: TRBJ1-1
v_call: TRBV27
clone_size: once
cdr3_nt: TGTGCCAGCAGTTCCGGGGGGGGGTGGTTCACTGAAGCTTTCTTT
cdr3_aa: CASSSGGGWFTEAFF

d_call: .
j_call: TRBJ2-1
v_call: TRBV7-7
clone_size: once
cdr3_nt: TGTGCTAGCAGCCCCTCCTTTGTGGGCTCCTACAATGAGCAGTTCTTC
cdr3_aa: CASSPSFVGSYNEQFF

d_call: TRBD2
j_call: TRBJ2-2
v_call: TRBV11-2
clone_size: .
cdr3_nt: TGTGCCAGCAGCCCGAGGACTAGCTTGGGTACCGGGGAGCTGTTTTTT
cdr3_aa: CASSPRTSLGTGELFF

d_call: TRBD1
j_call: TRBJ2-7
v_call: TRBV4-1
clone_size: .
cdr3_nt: TGCGCCAGCAGCCAAGATCGGACAGGGTGGTACGAGCAGTACTTC
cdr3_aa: CASSQDRTGWYEQYF

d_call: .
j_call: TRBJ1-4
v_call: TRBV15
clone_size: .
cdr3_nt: TGTGCCACCAGCGGGCTCTCCGTCGAACTGTTTTTT
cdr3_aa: CATSGLSVELFF

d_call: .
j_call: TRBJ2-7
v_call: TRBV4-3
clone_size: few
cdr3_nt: TGCGCCAGCAGCCAAGACGGCTGGTCCTACGAGCAGTACTTC
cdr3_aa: CASSQDGWSYEQYF

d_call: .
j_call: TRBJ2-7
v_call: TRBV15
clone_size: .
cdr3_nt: TGTGCCACCAGCAGGGCCGGGGGATTCTCCTACGAGCAGTACTTC
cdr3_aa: CATSRAGGFSYEQYF

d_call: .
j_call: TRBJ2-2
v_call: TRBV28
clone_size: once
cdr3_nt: TGTGCCAGCAGTTCTCAGCCCGGGGAGCTGTTTTTT
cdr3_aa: CASSSQPGELFF

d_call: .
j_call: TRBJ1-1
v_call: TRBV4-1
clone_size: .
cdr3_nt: TGCGCCAGCAGCCCGGGGGGGACTGAAGCTTTCTTT
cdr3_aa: CASSPGGTEAFF

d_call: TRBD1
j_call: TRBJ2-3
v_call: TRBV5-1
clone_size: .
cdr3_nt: TGCGCCAGCAGCCCAGGACAGGGCACAGATACGCAGTATTTT
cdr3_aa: CASSPGQGTDTQYF

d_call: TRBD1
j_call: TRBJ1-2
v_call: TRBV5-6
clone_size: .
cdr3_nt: TGTGCCAGCAGCTTAATCCAGGGGGCGAGTGGCTACACCTTC
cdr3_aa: CASSLIQGASGYTF

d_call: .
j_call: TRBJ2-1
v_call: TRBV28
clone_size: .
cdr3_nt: TGTGCCAGCAGTTTATTAGGTAGCTCCTACAATGAGCAGTTCTTC
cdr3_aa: CASSLLGSSYNEQFF

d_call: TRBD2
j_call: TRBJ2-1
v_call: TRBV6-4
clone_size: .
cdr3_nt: TGTGCCAGCAGCAGCGGGGGAAACAATGAGCAGTTCTTC
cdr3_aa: CASSSGGNNEQFF

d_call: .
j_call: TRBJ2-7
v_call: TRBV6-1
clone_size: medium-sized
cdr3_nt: TGTGCCAGCACCCTTTCCGGCCACTACGAGCAGTACTTC
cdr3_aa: CASTLSGHYEQYF

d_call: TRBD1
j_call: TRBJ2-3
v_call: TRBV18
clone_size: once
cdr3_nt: TGTGCCAGCTCACCGATACAGGGGTATGGCACAGATACGCAGTATTTT
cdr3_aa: CASSPIQGYGTDTQYF

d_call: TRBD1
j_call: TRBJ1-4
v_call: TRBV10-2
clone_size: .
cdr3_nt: TGCGCCAGCAGTGAAACAGGGGAAAATGAAAAACTGTTTTTT
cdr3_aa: CASSETGENEKLFF

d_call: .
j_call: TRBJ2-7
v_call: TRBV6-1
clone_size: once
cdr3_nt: TGTGCCAGCAGTGAACCGAGTGGGGGACTTTCCTACGAGCAGTACTTC
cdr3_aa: CASSEPSGGLSYEQYF

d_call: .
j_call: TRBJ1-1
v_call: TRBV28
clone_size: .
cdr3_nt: TGTGCCAGCAGTCTAACGAGGTTCACTGAAGCTTTCTTT
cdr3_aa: CASSLTRFTEAFF

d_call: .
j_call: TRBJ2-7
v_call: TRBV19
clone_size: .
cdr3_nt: TGTGCCAGTAGTATAGGCACAGGGAGGTTCTACGAGCAGTACTTC
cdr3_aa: CASSIGTGRFYEQYF

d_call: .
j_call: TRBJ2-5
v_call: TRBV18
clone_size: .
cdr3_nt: TGTGCCAGCTCACCACGTCCTGGGACCACCCAAGAGACCCAGTACTTC
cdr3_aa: CASSPRPGTTQETQYF

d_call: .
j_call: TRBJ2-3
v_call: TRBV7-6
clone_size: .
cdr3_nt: TGTGCCAGCAGCCGCCGGATAGTGGAGAGAGTAATTGGCACAGATACGCAGTATTTT
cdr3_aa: CASSRRIVERVIGTDTQYF

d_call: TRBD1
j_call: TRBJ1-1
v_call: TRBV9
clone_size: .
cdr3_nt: TGTGCCAGCAACCCCTACAGGGGGATGAACACTGAAGCTTTCTTT
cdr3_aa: CASNPYRGMNTEAFF

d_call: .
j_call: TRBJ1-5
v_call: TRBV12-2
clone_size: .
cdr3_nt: TGTGCAAGTCCATCGGACAGGGAGCGTGGCAATCAGCCCCAGCATTTT
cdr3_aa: CASPSDRERGNQPQHF

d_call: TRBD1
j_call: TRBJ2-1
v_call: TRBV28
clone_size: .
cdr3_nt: TGTGCCAGCAGCTCGACAGGGGATGAGCAGTTCTTC
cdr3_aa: CASSSTGDEQFF

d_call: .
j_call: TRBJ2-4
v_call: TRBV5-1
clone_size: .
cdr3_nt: TGCGCCAGCACCGCAACCCCGACAGGGACTCGTATTCAGTACTTC
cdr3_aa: CASTATPTGTRIQYF

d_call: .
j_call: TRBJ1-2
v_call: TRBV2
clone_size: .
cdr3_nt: TGTGCCAGCAGTGTTACAGCAACTAACTATGGCTACACCTTC
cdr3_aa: CASSVTATNYGYTF

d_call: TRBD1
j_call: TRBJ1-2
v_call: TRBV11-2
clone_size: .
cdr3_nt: TGTGCCAGCAGCCCCCCGGGACAGGCATCCTATGGCTACACCTTC
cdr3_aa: CASSPPGQASYGYTF